This paragraph covers one T cell receptor (beta chain) sequence. Its specificity is unknown. Clones were sequenced by immunoSEQ multiplex PCR, and TCRdb holds only the in-frame ones, with some missing. Of some 120,000 clones in the sample, roughly 84% were seen once. The CDR3 length is 14 residues. The V end was cut by 1 base, the J end by 0 bases, with 6 bases between. Germline V gives CDR1 SGHTA, CDR2 FQGNSA. This sample was included in a study of T cell responses to AZD1222 COVID-19 vaccine. Study details: Analyses pooled second doses at about 4 or about 12 weeks. Regarding the study as a whole: The CD4 TCRs associated with vaccination extended across spike and predominated at 160-218 and 743-854. The sample set comprised mostly white British donors with more females, and clonal diversity was possibly underestimated.

V usage is TRBV7-2 and J usage is TRBJ1-2, with D hard to call. The sequenced sample was peripheral blood, obtained on day 0 of AZD1222 vaccination. The source of this sequence is an adult in good health. The CDR3 spells CASSLEYSNYGYTF. CDR3 coding DNA: TGTGCCAGCAGCTTAGAATACTCTAACTATGGCTACACCTTC.